These 20 T cell receptor beta chains originate from one sample sequenced in a study of cytomegalovirus exposure and HLA in healthy donors. Data came from immunoSEQ multiplex PCR; TCRdb stores just in-frame clones and leaves some out. Of about 83,000 clones in the sample, approximately 96% are singletons; the top ten hold under 1.5%. The sequenced sample was PBMCs. The receptors were gathered from a woman aged 18-29 years in good health and CMV-seronegative.

The rearrangement links TRBV6-5 to TRBJ1-2, with 8 bases aligning to TRBD1. Per germline, CDR1 MNHEY and CDR2 SVGAGI. V was clipped by 4 bases and J by 4 bases; unmatched bases: 8. This CDR3 contains 15 residues. This CDR3 reads CASSFGQGAGYGYTF. For the CDR3, the DNA is TGTGCCAGCAGTTTTGGGCAGGGGGCGGGCTATGGCTACACCTTC.

By share, this clone counts as medium-sized (0.01 to 0.1%). J is TRBJ2-7 and V is TRBV4-1; the match to TRBD2 covers 11 bases. V was pared by 1 base and J by 0 bases, with 2 bases of the junction left unmatched. Germline CDR1 and CDR2: MGHRA and YSYEKL. The length of the CDR3 is 16 residues. The chain's CDR3 is CASSQVTSGISYEQYF. For the CDR3, the DNA is TGCGCCAGCAGCCAAGTGACTAGCGGGATCTCCTACGAGCAGTACTTC.

The chain recombines TRBV4-1 with TRBJ1-4, with D maybe TRBD1 (5 bases). V lost 4 bases and J lost 0, with 9 bases in between. Germline V CDR1 and CDR2: MGHRA, YSYEKL. CDR3 length: 15 amino acids. The CDR3 DNA reads TGCGCCAGCAGCCCGGGGGTCTCAACTAATGAAAAACTGTTTTTT. The encoded protein is CASSPGVSTNEKLFF.

The chain uses TRBV19 and TRBJ1-1, with a tentative D call TRBD1 (6 bases). Germline-derived CDR1 and CDR2 are LNHDA and SQIVND (reference sequence). This CDR3 spans 13 amino acids. V shed 3 bases and J shed 8 bases, with 13 bases lying between them. In DNA form, the CDR3 reads TGTGCCAGTAGTATGTTGGGGGCTGGGGAAGCTTTCTTT. Its translation: CASSMLGAGEAFF.

V is TRBV30 and J is TRBJ2-3, with TRBD2 matching over 9 bases. V lost 4 bases to trimming and J lost 3 bases; unmatched junction nucleotides: 8. CDR1 is GTSNPN and CDR2 is SVGIG in the germline V gene (reference sequence). The CDR3 runs 15 residues. The CDR3 protein is CAWTVGLAGTDTQYF. CDR3 nucleotides: TGTGCCTGGACAGTTGGGCTAGCGGGAACAGATACGCAGTATTTT.

This chain uses TRBV10-1 with TRBJ2-7; no clear D gene. CDR1 is WNHNN, CDR2 SYGVQD, per germline (reference sequence). V was pared by 6 bases and J by 4 bases, with 19 bases between. The CDR3 consists of 15 residues. Here the CDR3 DNA reads TGCGCCAGCAGGGAGACTTATGACAAGGTGTACGAGCAGTACTTC. It is translated as CASRETYDKVYEQYF.

V and J are TRBV5-6 and TRBJ1-2, with D possibly TRBD1 on 5 matching bases. Trimming pared 0 bases from V and 2 bases from J, leaving 23 bases between. Germline loops: CDR1 SGHDT, CDR2 YYEEEE. CDR3 length: 19 amino acids. For the CDR3, the DNA is TGTGCCAGCAGCTTGGTAATTCCCCCTTGGGCAGGGCTAAACTATGGCTACACCTTC. Its translation is CASSLVIPPWAGLNYGYTF.

This clone was counted a single time. The chain links TRBV27 to TRBJ1-2; weak D call: TRBD1 (6 bases). V dropped 7 bases and J dropped 9 bases, with 15 bases sitting between them. Per germline, CDR1 MNHEY and CDR2 SMNVEV (reference sequence). The CDR3 length is 12 residues. DNA for the CDR3: TGTGCCAGCACGGAAAAAGGGGACAGCTACACCTTC. This gives the protein CASTEKGDSYTF.

V usage is TRBV5-8 and J usage is TRBJ1-6, with TRBD1 matching 7 bases. V shed 1 base, J shed 7 bases, and the junction held 5 bases outside the gene matches. Looked up from germline, CDR1 is SGHTS and CDR2 is YDEGEE. There are 15 residues in the CDR3. CDR3 protein: CASSLLGTENSPLHF. As DNA, the CDR3 is TGTGCCAGCAGCTTGCTTGGGACAGAGAATTCACCCCTCCACTTT.

V usage is TRBV7-7 and J usage is TRBJ2-3; maybe TRBD1 (5 bases). Trimming stripped 2 bases from V and 6 bases from J, with 12 bases between. This CDR3 spans 14 amino acids. Germline V gene lookup returns CDR1 SSHAT and CDR2 FNYEAQ (reference sequence). As DNA, the CDR3 is TGTGCCAGCAGCTTAAGCCCAGGGTCGGATACGCAGTATTTT. Amino acid sequence: CASSLSPGSDTQYF.

The V and J genes are TRBV9 and TRBJ2-7; 12 nucleotides agree with TRBD2. The CDR3 loop spans 16 amino acids. V lost 1 base and J lost 6; bases outside the gene matches: 8. CDR1 is SGDLS, CDR2 YYNGEE, per germline. CDR3: CASSVLAGGPSGEQYF. The CDR3 bases are TGTGCCAGCAGCGTACTAGCGGGAGGGCCTTCCGGCGAGCAGTACTTC.

The chain is built from TRBV5-6 and TRBJ2-2, with D uncertain. CDR3 length: 15 amino acids. Trimming took 2 bases from V and 0 from J, leaving 8 bases between them. Germline loops: CDR1 SGHDT, CDR2 YYEEEE. The CDR3 spells CASSFVTPNTGELFF. CDR3 coding DNA: TGTGCCAGCAGCTTCGTCACACCGAACACCGGGGAGCTGTTTTTT.

V gene TRBV18 combines with J gene TRBJ2-7, with D possibly matching TRBD2 (5 bases). This CDR3 is built from 16 residues. Trimming left V 5 bases short and J 0 bases short, with 17 bases between. Germline CDR1 is KGHSH and CDR2 is LQKENI. CDR3 sequence reads: CASSEIRGKDSYEQYF. The CDR3, as DNA: TGTGCCAGCTCAGAAATTCGGGGTAAGGACTCCTACGAGCAGTACTTC. The variable domain in full, with the rest retrieved from reference TRBV18 and TRBJ2-7, is NAGVMQNPRHLVRRRGQEARLRCSPMKGHSHVYWYRQLPEEGLKFMVYLQKENIIDESGMPKERFSAEFPKEGPSILRIQQVVRGDSAAYFCASSEIRGKDSYEQYFGPGTRLTVT.

The chain combines TRBV25-1 with TRBJ1-1; 8 bases match TRBD1. Germline CDR1 MGHDK, CDR2 SYGVNS. The CDR3 consists of 13 residues. CDR3 bases: TGTGCTGCGGGGACAGGCTTATACTCTGAAGCTTTCTTT. Amino acid sequence: CAAGTGLYSEAFF.

In its sample, this clone was seen once. This chain connects TRBV7-9 to TRBJ2-7, with a weak D call TRBD2 (5 bases). Germline CDR1 is SEHNR and CDR2 is FQNEAQ (reference sequence). Trimming cost V 3 bases and J 5 bases, with 14 bases left between them. CDR3 size: 14 residues. The DNA for the CDR3 is TGTGCCAGCAGCTTTGGTACGGGGAAGAACGAGCAGTACTTC. This codes for CASSFGTGKNEQYF.

This chain links TRBV27 with TRBJ2-7, with TRBD2 identical over 12 bases. Looked up from germline, CDR1 is MNHEY and CDR2 is SMNVEV (reference sequence). Losses at the gene ends were 3 bases for V and 12 bases for J; bases not matched to a gene: 18. The CDR3 sequence is 17 residues long. CDR3 protein: CASSLWGLAGDSEKRYF. The CDR3 nucleotides read TGTGCCAGCAGTTTGTGGGGACTAGCGGGCGACAGCGAGAAGAGGTACTTC.

CDR3 protein: CASSPQLAGTSYEQYF. The CDR3 DNA reads as TGTGCCAGCTCACCACAACTAGCAGGGACCAGCTACGAGCAGTACTTC. V gene TRBV18 combines with J gene TRBJ2-7; a weak D match, TRBD2 (6 bases). This CDR3 region has 16 residues. Germline lookup yields CDR1 KGHSH and CDR2 LQKENI. The V end was cut by 1 base, the J end by 3 bases, with 16 bases between.

The CDR3 DNA follows: TGCGCCAGCAGCTTGAGAGGCTTGACTAGCGGATACACAGATACGCAGTATTTT. It encodes CASSLRGLTSGYTDTQYF. The rearrangement uses TRBV5-1 and TRBJ2-3; TRBD2 agrees at 9 bases. J was trimmed by 2 bases and V by 1 base; bases with no gene match: 11. Germline V CDR1 and CDR2: SGHRS, YFSETQ. The CDR3 runs 18 residues.

The chain recombines TRBV15 with TRBJ2-1; possibly TRBD1 for D (5 bases). Trimming stripped 8 bases from V and 9 bases from J, with 11 bases between. The CDR3 covers 11 residues. The germline V gene has CDR1 LNHNV and CDR2 YYDKDF (reference sequence). DNA for the CDR3: TGTGCCACCCTGAAGGACACTGAGCAGTTCTTC. Its protein product is CATLKDTEQFF. Filled out from reference TRBV15 and TRBJ2-1, the complete variable domain reads DAMVIQNPRYQVTQFGKPVTLSCSQTLNHNVMYWYQQKSSQAPKLLFHYYDKDFNNEADTPDNFQSRRPNTSFCFLDIRSPGLGDTAMYLCATLKDTEQFFGPGTRLTVL.

The genes are TRBV27 and TRBJ1-5, with 7 positions matching TRBD1. This CDR3 is built from 16 residues. Germline CDR1 and CDR2: MNHEY and SMNVEV (reference sequence). V shed 4 bases, J shed 7 bases, and the junction held 13 bases outside the gene matches. The CDR3 spells CASSSRTGGRGQPQHF. The CDR3 DNA sequence: TGTGCCAGCAGTTCCAGGACAGGAGGCAGGGGGCAGCCCCAGCATTTT.